This TCR gamma chain was obtained from a study of Vδ1+ human thymocytes. Study results and caveats: Thymic TRG and TRD repertoires appeared highly polyclonal, with Gaussian CDR3 length distributions. Despite high sort purity, roughly 18% of thymic T cell receptor delta sequences were Vdelta2. Bulk data may be misread because of unexpected Vdelta2 sequences.

A word on this clone: No antigen is known for it. Possible read error: a much larger clone is one base away.

The CDR3 loop spans 13 amino acids. The germline V gene has CDR1 EGSNGY and CDR2 YDSYNSKV. V shed 0 bases, J shed 6 bases, and the junction held 5 bases outside the gene matches. Sequences come from RNA converted to cDNA by reverse transcription. The CDR3 regions were amplified by multiplex PCR from V-gene primers to a constant-region primer. TCRdb reanalysed the multiplex PCR reads with CATT. The repertoire includes about 36,000 gamma-chain clones, 20% to 25% of them detected once, and 1.9% sits in the top ten. The sample comprised Vdelta1+ gamma-delta thymocytes from the thymus. Subset specified: FACS-sorted CD3+ TCRalphabeta- TCRVdelta1+ TCRVdelta2- thymocytes. This clonotype originated in a girl younger than two who had congenital heart surgery. The chain carries TRGV2 and TRGJ1 or TRGJ2. DNA of the CDR3: TGTGCCACCTGGGACGGGCCGATTTATAAGAAACTCTTT. Translation gives CATWDGPIYKKLF.